This T cell receptor beta chain came from a study of T cell responses to AZD1222 COVID-19 vaccine. Study results and limitations: With dominance at 160-218 and 743-854, vaccine-associated CD4 TCRs spanned spike. The sample set comprised mostly white British donors with more females, and clonal diversity was possibly underestimated.

Comments on this clone: Antigen unknown.

Measured with immunoSEQ multiplex PCR; TCRdb has only the in-frame clones, and not every one. The table lists 90,000 to 110,000 clones, about 88% of them singletons. The CDR3 covers 15 residues. Unmatched junction bases numbered 3, after V lost 1 base and J lost 1 base. Germline loops: CDR1 MNHEY, CDR2 SMNVEV (reference sequence). This chain uses TRBV27 with TRBJ2-7; TRBD1 matches at 8 bases. The sample in question was peripheral blood, obtained on day 0 of AZD1222 vaccination. This clonotype originated in an adult in good health. CDR3 amino acids: CASSLYWTGSYEQYF. The CDR3 DNA follows: TGTGCCAGCAGTTTATATTGGACAGGGTCCTACGAGCAGTACTTC.